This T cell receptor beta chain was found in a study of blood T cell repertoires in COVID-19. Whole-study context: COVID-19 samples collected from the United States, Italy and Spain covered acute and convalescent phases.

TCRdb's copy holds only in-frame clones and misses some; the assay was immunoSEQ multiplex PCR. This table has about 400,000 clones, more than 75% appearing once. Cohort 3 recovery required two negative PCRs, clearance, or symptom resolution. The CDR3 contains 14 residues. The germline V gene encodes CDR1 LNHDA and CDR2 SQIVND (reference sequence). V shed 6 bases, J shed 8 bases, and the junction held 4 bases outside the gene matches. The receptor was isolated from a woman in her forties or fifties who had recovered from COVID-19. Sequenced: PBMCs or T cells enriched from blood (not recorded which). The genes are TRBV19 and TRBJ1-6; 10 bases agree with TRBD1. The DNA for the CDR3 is TGTGCCAGTAGGAAGGACAGGGGGGATTCACCCCTCCACTTT. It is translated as CASRKDRGDSPLHF. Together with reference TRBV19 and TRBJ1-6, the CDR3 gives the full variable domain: DGGITQSPKYLFRKEGQNVTLSCEQNLNHDAMYWYRQDPGQGLRLIYYSQIVNDFQKGDIAEGYSVSREKKESFPLTVTSAQKNPTAFYLCASRKDRGDSPLHFGNGTRLTVT.